Reported below is one TCR beta chain. What it binds is unknown. Trimming removed 5 bases from V and 0 bases from J, with 13 bases in between. Germline CDR1 reads SGHAT; CDR2 reads FQNNGV. The CDR3 runs to 15 residues. The data stem from a study of siplizumab effects on memory and regulatory T cells. The assay covered 85,000 to 100,000 TCR templates per sample. Sequencing used immunoSEQ multiplex PCR; TCRdb keeps in-frame clones, though not all of them. The sample lists nearly 95,000 clones; approximately 95% were seen once. Study-level results: Some alloreactive sequences were traceable to unstimulated CD4+ memory cells, and siplizumab significantly reduced them.

V is TRBV11-2 and J is TRBJ1-2, with D possibly being TRBD1 (5 bases). The sequencing input was non-Treg CD4+ T cells sorted from blood. The sequence derives from a human donor in good health. CDR3 residues: CASSPLPTANYGYTF. The CDR3 nucleotides are TGTGCCAGCAGCCCCCTTCCGACAGCTAACTATGGCTACACCTTC. Drawing the rest from reference TRBV11-2 and TRBJ1-2, the complete variable domain is EAGVAQSPRYKIIEKRQSVAFWCNPISGHATLYWYQQILGQGPKLLIQFQNNGVVDDSQLPKDRFSAERLKGVDSTLKIQPAKLEDSAVYLCASSPLPTANYGYTFGSGTRLTVV.